Listed below are T cell receptor beta chains from one sample, sequenced in a study of CD8+ T cells in alopecia areata. Sequencing used immunoSEQ multiplex PCR; TCRdb keeps in-frame clones, though not all of them. This sample has hundreds of thousands of clones, with under 70% found just once. The sequenced sample was CD4+ T cells sorted from blood, obtained at week 0. Receptors originate from a human donor with alopecia areata. Both conserved end residues are part of each CDR3.

v_call	j_call	cdr3_aa
TRBV29-1	TRBJ2-7	CSVDTLYEQYF
TRBV2	TRBJ2-7	CASSETTSGGEQYF
TRBV30	TRBJ2-7	CAWSGRWGQQYEQYF
TRBV6-5	TRBJ1-2	CASSPDRVGGYTF
TRBV29-1	TRBJ2-2	CSVEVRKKSTGELFF
TRBV2	TRBJ2-7	CASSERRVPGEQYF
TRBV30	TRBJ1-6	CAWRQGHSPLHF
TRBV7-8	TRBJ2-3	CASSLVAYTDTQYF
TRBV29-1	TRBJ2-7	CSVVRTGEYEQYF
TRBV19	TRBJ2-7	CAIHTYEQYF
TRBV13	TRBJ2-3	CASSSAASGVGSTDTQYF
TRBV30	TRBJ1-6	CAWSRTASNSPLHF
TRBV30	TRBJ2-1	CAWQTGTGEYNEQFF
TRBV15	TRBJ2-1	CATSRDVNNEQFF
TRBV20-1	TRBJ2-7	CSARGGYEQYF
TRBV9	TRBJ1-6	CASSQDTFSSPLHF
TRBV29-1	TRBJ1-2	CSVGLSSGYGYTF
TRBV4-1	TRBJ2-7	CASSHLLGASYEQYF
TRBV4-2	TRBJ1-5	CASSQDLARTSQPQHF
TRBV25-1	TRBJ2-7	CATQGAGQYEQYF